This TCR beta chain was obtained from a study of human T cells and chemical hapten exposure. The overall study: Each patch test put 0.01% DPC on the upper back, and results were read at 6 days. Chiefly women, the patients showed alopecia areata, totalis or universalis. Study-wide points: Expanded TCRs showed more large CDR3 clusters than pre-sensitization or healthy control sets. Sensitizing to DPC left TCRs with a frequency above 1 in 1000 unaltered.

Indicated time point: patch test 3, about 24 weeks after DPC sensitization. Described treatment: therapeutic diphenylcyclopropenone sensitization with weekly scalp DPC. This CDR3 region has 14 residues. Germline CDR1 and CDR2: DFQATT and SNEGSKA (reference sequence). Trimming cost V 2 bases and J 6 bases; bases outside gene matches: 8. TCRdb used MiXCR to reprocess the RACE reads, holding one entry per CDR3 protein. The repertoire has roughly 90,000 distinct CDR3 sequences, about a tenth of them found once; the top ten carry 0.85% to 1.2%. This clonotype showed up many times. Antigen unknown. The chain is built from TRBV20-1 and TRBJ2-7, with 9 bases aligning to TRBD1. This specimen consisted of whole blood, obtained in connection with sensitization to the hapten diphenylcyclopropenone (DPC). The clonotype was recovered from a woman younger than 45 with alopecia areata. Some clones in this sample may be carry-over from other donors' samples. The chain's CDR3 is CSARRQGGPGEQYF. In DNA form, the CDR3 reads TGCAGTGCTAGAAGACAGGGGGGTCCCGGCGAGCAGTACTTC.